Shown below are 29 T cell receptor beta chains from a single sample sequenced in a study of blood T cell repertoires in COVID-19. The method was immunoSEQ multiplex PCR; TCRdb's version includes in-frame clones alone and lacks a portion of them. The profile covers about 20,000 clones, with just over 90% appearing a single time and approximately 16% taken by the ten largest. Material for sequencing was peripheral blood. The source of these receptors is a human donor in a cohort sampled during active COVID-19.

J is TRBJ2-5 and V is TRBV5-1; 8 bases line up with TRBD2. J gave up 5 bases and V 5 bases, and 8 bases lay outside the gene matches. Per germline, CDR1 SGHRS and CDR2 YFSETQ. CDR3 size: 14 residues. CDR3 in DNA: TGCGCCAGCAGTGGTAGCGGGACGGGTGAGACCCAGTACTTC. As protein: CASSGSGTGETQYF. Together with reference TRBV5-1 and TRBJ2-5, the CDR3 gives the full variable domain: KAGVTQTPRYLIKTRGQQVTLSCSPISGHRSVSWYQQTPGQGLQFLFEYFSETQRNKGNFPGRFSGRQFSNSRSEMNVSTLELGDSALYLCASSGSGTGETQYFGPGTRLLVL.

The rearrangement uses TRBV4-3 and TRBJ2-3, with 15 bases identical to TRBD2. V lost 0 bases and J lost 5; bases outside the gene matches: 15. The CDR3 is made up of 21 amino acids. Germline CDR1 is LGHNA and CDR2 is YSLEER. The DNA for the CDR3 is TGCGCCAGCAGCCAAGACGGAAGGGGACTAGCGGGAGGTCGCACGGGAGATACGCAGTATTTT. This encodes CASSQDGRGLAGGRTGDTQYF.

The chain couples TRBV7-9 to TRBJ2-7; 7 nucleotides match TRBD2. Germline V gives CDR1 SEHNR, CDR2 FQNEAQ (reference sequence). V was pared by 4 bases and J by 4 bases, with 4 bases of the junction left unmatched. This CDR3 is built from 13 residues. The CDR3 DNA sequence: TGTGCCAGCAGCTCCCGGACTAGTTACGAGCAGTACTTC. It codes for CASSSRTSYEQYF.

The V gene is TRBV4-3, the J gene TRBJ1-2; no firm D call. Trimming cost V 1 base and J 4 bases, with 13 bases left between them. This CDR3 has 15 residues. Per the germline V gene, CDR1 is LGHNA and CDR2 is YSLEER. The CDR3 DNA follows: TGCGCCAGCAGCCAAGTAGACACCTCTCTCTATGGCTACACCTTC. Encoded protein: CASSQVDTSLYGYTF.

The J gene is TRBJ2-3, the V gene TRBV7-6, with TRBD2 identical over 13 bases. Germline values: CDR1 SGHVS, CDR2 FNYEAQ. Germline trimming cut 1 base from V and 4 bases from J; bases unmatched to any gene: 8. This CDR3 spans 18 amino acids. In DNA form, the CDR3 reads TGTGCCAGCAGCTTAGGACGGACTAGCGGGAGTCGCGCAGATACGCAGTATTTT. Protein product: CASSLGRTSGSRADTQYF.

This chain connects TRBV11-3 to TRBJ2-2; 9 bases align to TRBD2. V lost 5 bases to trimming and J lost 0 bases; unmatched junction nucleotides: 10. Germline V gives CDR1 SGHNT, CDR2 YENEEA. This CDR3 is 18 amino acids long. The CDR3 reads CASSPLGTSSSNTGELFF. CDR3 DNA: TGTGCCAGCAGCCCGCTTGGGACTAGCTCTTCGAACACCGGGGAGCTGTTTTTT.

This sequence joins TRBV14 and TRBJ2-7, with 9 bases identical to TRBD1. The CDR3 covers 14 residues. Germline values: CDR1 SGHDN, CDR2 FVKESK. Trimming at V came to 4 bases and at J to 5 bases, leaving 6 bases not matched to a gene. CDR3 nucleotides: TGTGCCAGCAGCCGATTGGACAGGGGAGACGAGCAGTACTTC. The encoded protein is CASSRLDRGDEQYF.

The gene calls are TRBV19 and TRBJ1-1, with D maybe TRBD1 (5 bases). The CDR3 has 14 amino acids. Germline V gene data show CDR1 as LNHDA and CDR2 as SQIVND (reference sequence). The V and J ends lost 2 bases and 4 bases respectively, with 11 bases between them. The CDR3: CASSIQGLGTEAFF. As DNA, the CDR3 is TGTGCCAGTAGTATACAGGGTCTGGGCACTGAAGCTTTCTTT.

The chain links TRBV9 to TRBJ2-3; weak D call: TRBD2 (5 bases). V lost 4 bases and J 0 bases, leaving 12 bases between the germline ends. Germline V lookup: CDR1 SGDLS, CDR2 YYNGEE. CDR3 length equals 15 residues. The CDR3 DNA reads TGTGCCAGCAGCCCTTTCGGACTGAGCACAGATACGCAGTATTTT. Protein sequence: CASSPFGLSTDTQYF.

In this sample, this clone turned up once. This CDR3 reads CASSKGQFPYEQYF. The CDR3 coding sequence is TGTGCCAGCAGCAAGGGACAATTTCCCTACGAGCAGTACTTC. V is TRBV7-2 and J is TRBJ2-7; maybe TRBD1 (6 bases). The CDR3 length is 14 residues. Germline V gene data show CDR1 as SGHTA and CDR2 as FQGNSA. With 5 bases removed from V and 2 bases from J, the gap between germline ends came to 13 bases.

This chain links TRBV6-5 with TRBJ2-7, with TRBD1 identical over 10 bases. The V segment lost 0 bases and the J segment 2 bases; nucleotides outside the gene matches: 4. Germline V gene data show CDR1 as MNHEY and CDR2 as SVGAGI. This CDR3 comprises 16 residues. The CDR3 DNA reads TGTGCCAGCAGTTACTCGCAGGACAGGGGGACCTACGAGCAGTACTTC. Encoded protein: CASSYSQDRGTYEQYF.

The chain couples TRBV6-6 to TRBJ1-2; D remains ambiguous. Trimming pared 5 bases from V and 4 bases from J, leaving 14 bases between. The CDR3 totals 14 residues. Germline lookup yields CDR1 MNHNY and CDR2 SVGAGI (reference sequence). CDR3 nucleotides: TGTGCCAGCAGTGAGCGAGGGAGGGCCTATGGCTACACCTTC. Protein product: CASSERGRAYGYTF.

The chain combines TRBV6-6 with TRBJ2-7; 8 positions match TRBD1. J lost 6 bases, V lost 2 bases, and 6 bases had no gene match. From germline, CDR1 is MNHNY and CDR2 SVGAGI (reference sequence). This CDR3 contains 14 residues. This chain's CDR3 is CASSYGTGIAEQYF. In DNA form, the CDR3 reads TGTGCCAGCAGTTACGGGACAGGAATCGCCGAGCAGTACTTC.

This clone has a single count. The gene calls are TRBV9 and TRBJ2-1; 8 nucleotides line up with TRBD2. The V gene end was trimmed by 2 bases and the J gene end by 7 bases; junction bases not matched to a gene: 5. CDR3 length: 14 amino acids. From germline, CDR1 is SGDLS and CDR2 YYNGEE. The DNA of the CDR3 is TGTGCCAGCAGCGTGACTAGCGAAAATAATGAGCAGTTCTTC. Amino acids: CASSVTSENNEQFF.

J is TRBJ2-3 and V is TRBV7-8; possible D gene TRBD2, 5 bases. The CDR3 totals 15 residues. Deletions cut 4 bases from V and 3 bases from J, with 14 bases between. Per germline, CDR1 SGHVS and CDR2 FQNEAQ. In DNA form, the CDR3 reads TGTGCCAGCAGCTCGGGATCATTGAAGACAGATACGCAGTATTTT. Translation: CASSSGSLKTDTQYF.

This clone was counted a single time. The V and J genes are TRBV3-1 (or the pseudogene TRBV3-2) and TRBJ2-4; D may be TRBD2 (6 bases). From germline, CDR1 is LGHDT and CDR2 YNNKEL (reference sequence). The CDR3 runs 15 residues. Trimming left V 4 bases short and J 6 bases short, with 16 bases between. DNA for the CDR3: TGTGCCAGCAGCCCTGGGGGGACTTCGCGAAACATTCAGTACTTC. Translating it yields CASSPGGTSRNIQYF.

V gene TRBV2 combines with J gene TRBJ1-2; 7 bases fit TRBD1. The CDR3 extends over 12 amino acids. From germline, CDR1 is SNHLY and CDR2 FYNNEI. The V and J ends lost 8 bases and 8 bases, in that order; junction bases with no gene match: 8. The CDR3 reads CASAEQGQGYTF. The CDR3 region has the DNA TGTGCCAGCGCCGAACAGGGGCAGGGCTACACCTTC.

The chain links TRBV12-3 or TRBV12-4 to TRBJ2-7; no firm D call. The V end lost 5 bases, the J end lost 4 bases, and 6 bases lay between the germline ends. The CDR3 spans 11 residues. The CDR3 DNA follows: TGTGCCAGCAGTAGTCTATACGAGCAGTACTTC. Amino acids: CASSSLYEQYF.

This chain connects TRBV11-2 to TRBJ2-2, with TRBD1 matching 8 bases. The CDR3 has 15 amino acids. Looked up from germline, CDR1 is SGHAT and CDR2 is FQNNGV. The V gene end was trimmed by 5 bases and the J gene end by 5 bases; junction bases not matched to a gene: 7. CDR3 protein: CASSTYRGRTGELFF. DNA for the CDR3: TGTGCCAGCAGCACCTACAGGGGGAGGACCGGGGAGCTGTTTTTT.

The rearrangement uses TRBV7-3 and TRBJ1-1, with D perhaps TRBD1 (5 bases). Trimming cost V 2 bases and J 7 bases, with 14 bases left between them. The germline V gene has CDR1 SGHTA and CDR2 FQGTGA. This CDR3 is built from 14 residues. The CDR3 coding sequence is TGTGCCAGCAGCTTAGACAGAACTATTGGTGAAGCTTTCTTT. Translated, it gives CASSLDRTIGEAFF.

CDR3 protein: CASSLGPGTSGGAYNEQFF. In DNA, the CDR3 is TGTGCCAGCAGCTTAGGCCCCGGGACTAGCGGGGGGGCGTACAATGAGCAGTTCTTC. V usage is TRBV7-2 and J usage is TRBJ2-1; TRBD2 agrees at 16 bases. This CDR3 comprises 19 residues. Germline CDR1 SGHTA, CDR2 FQGNSA. Trimming cost V 1 base and J 4 bases; bases outside gene matches: 7.

CDR3 in amino acids: CASSYSSLGANVLTF. In DNA, the CDR3 is TGTGCCAGCAGTTACTCTAGCCTTGGGGCCAACGTCCTGACTTTC. J is TRBJ2-6 and V is TRBV6-5; D unclear. Germline lookup yields CDR1 MNHEY and CDR2 SVGAGI. This CDR3 has 15 amino acids. V was cut by 0 bases and J by 3 bases, with 6 bases left in between.

This rearrangement joins TRBV4-2 to TRBJ2-7; TRBD2 matches 12 bases. This CDR3 is 18 amino acids long. Germline trimming cut 0 bases from V and 2 bases from J; bases unmatched to any gene: 8. The germline V gene encodes CDR1 LGHNA and CDR2 YNFKEQ. In DNA form, the CDR3 reads TGTGCCAGCAGCCAAGAGCGAGGACTAGCGGGAAAGGCCTACGAGCAGTACTTC. Translation gives CASSQERGLAGKAYEQYF.

The chain is built from TRBV9 and TRBJ2-7; 9 bases align to TRBD1. The V gene's germline CDR1 is SGDLS and CDR2 YYNGEE. Trimming cost V 5 bases and J 6 bases; bases outside gene matches: 9. CDR3 size: 14 residues. CDR3 protein: CASSTGGESSEQYF. In nucleotides, the CDR3 is TGTGCCAGCAGTACAGGGGGCGAAAGTTCCGAGCAGTACTTC.

The chain joins TRBV3-1 (or the pseudogene TRBV3-2) to TRBJ1-3, with no clear D. Looked up from germline, CDR1 is LGHDT and CDR2 is YNNKEL (reference sequence). Trimming took off 2 bases at V and 2 bases at J, with 7 bases between the two ends. This CDR3 comprises 14 residues. CDR3 nucleotides: TGTGCCAGCAGCCAACCCACAGCTGGAAACACCATATATTTT. This sequence encodes CASSQPTAGNTIYF.

The rearrangement joins TRBV4-3 to TRBJ2-1, with D maybe TRBD2 (6 bases). There are 16 residues in the CDR3. The germline V gene encodes CDR1 LGHNA and CDR2 YSLEER. Trimming removed 3 bases at V and 10 bases at J, with 22 bases between. DNA of the CDR3: TGCGCCAGCAGCCAGGACGGGACTCTCCCTCAATTCGAGCAGTTCTTC. It is translated as CASSQDGTLPQFEQFF.

The V call is TRBV10-3, the J call TRBJ2-4; TRBD2 matches 8 bases. The V segment lost 0 bases and the J segment 9 bases; nucleotides outside the gene matches: 7. This CDR3 is built from 15 residues. Germline CDR1 ENHRY, CDR2 SYGVKD. Written as DNA, the CDR3 is TGTGCCATCAGTGAGTCGACCGGGGGGGTTGGCATTCAGTACTTC. Translated, it gives CAISESTGGVGIQYF.

V usage is TRBV29-1 and J usage is TRBJ1-1; D not resolved. V was pared by 8 bases and J by 0 bases, with 16 bases between. The CDR3 loop spans 14 amino acids. Germline V gene lookup returns CDR1 SQVTM and CDR2 ANQGSEA. The DNA of the CDR3 is TGCAGCTCCAAATCGAGGGCGATGAACACTGAAGCTTTCTTT. Its protein is CSSKSRAMNTEAFF.

The V and J genes are TRBV6-1 and TRBJ2-2; TRBD2 is a possible D gene (5 bases). The CDR3 loop spans 19 amino acids. In germline, CDR1 is MNHNS, CDR2 SASEGT. Deletions cut 1 base from V and 3 bases from J, with 21 bases between. CDR3 DNA sequence: TGTGCCAGCAGTGAAGGGGGTTGGTATTCGACGAGGGACACCGGGGAGCTGTTTTTT. It translates to CASSEGGWYSTRDTGELFF.